This TCR beta chain was profiled in a study of CD8 T cells in Susac syndrome. After extraction with the RNeasy kit, about 0.5 to 1 ug of the RNA was reverse transcribed using random hexamers. TCRdb recomputed calls from the immunoSEQ multiplex PCR reads with MiXCR, one row per CDR3 protein. The repertoire has over 150,000 distinct CDR3 sequences, approximately 94% of them found once; the top ten carry 0.09% to 0.095%. The clonotype comes from a human donor with multiple sclerosis. The source material was CD4+ T cells from PBMCs.

The CDR3 loop is CASSPTGVRQPQHF. CDR3 coding DNA: TGTGCCAGCAGCCCAACAGGGGTGAGGCAGCCCCAGCATTTT. The chain is built from TRBV27 and TRBJ1-5, with 7 bases matching TRBD1. The germline CDR1 and CDR2 sequences are MNHEY and SMNVEV (reference sequence). The CDR3 spans 14 residues. Trimming cost V 6 bases and J 7 bases; bases outside gene matches: 9.